The clone carrying this TCR beta chain showed up just a few times. The antigen is unknown. Addition of a universal primer site occurred through template switching, and cDNA carried unique molecular identifiers. TCRdb itself ran the 5' RACE reads through MiXCR, one entry per CDR3 protein. The sample lists 650,000 to 800,000 distinct CDR3 sequences, roughly 8% occurring once. The CDR3 consists of 15 residues. Trimming shortened V by 5 bases and J by 0 bases, and 13 bases separated the two germline ends. Germline assignment: CDR1 MDHEN and CDR2 SYDVKM. The data were obtained in a study of identical twins. Findings and caveats of the study: Out-of-frame sharing of TCR alpha in monozygotic twins was underestimated by models.

These data were also reused for a study on yellow fever vaccine responses in identical twins.

The sequence derives from a woman aged 18-29 years in good health. The rearrangement links TRBV28 to TRBJ1-1, with a weak D call TRBD1 (5 bases). The sequenced sample was PBMCs. This CDR3 reads CASSQPGTVNTEAFF. Here the CDR3 DNA reads TGTGCCAGCAGTCAACCCGGGACGGTGAACACTGAAGCTTTCTTT.